This TCR beta chain was recorded in a study of early T cells in non-severe SARS-CoV-2 infection. Study results and caveats: Matching results from VDJdb favored anti-spike CD8 responses, leaving private and CD4 specificities undetected.

With regard to this clonotype: Its matching antigen is unknown.

TCRdb reprocessed the 5' RACE reads via MiXCR and lists one record per CDR3 protein. The sample comprises about 45,000 distinct CDR3 sequences, roughly 11% of which are singletons, and 21% rests with the top ten. The germline V gene encodes CDR1 MDHEN and CDR2 SYDVKM. Trimming took 6 bases from V and 1 from J, leaving 13 bases between them. This CDR3 has 14 residues. V usage is TRBV28 and J usage is TRBJ2-7, with no clear D. The clonotype was recovered from an adult who was a healthcare worker with PCR-confirmed SARS-CoV-2 infection or an uninfected control (not recorded which). The sample was whole blood. The CDR3 sequence is CASSRYPESYEQYF. The CDR3 bases are TGTGCCAGCAGCCGATACCCCGAGTCCTACGAGCAGTACTTC.